This is a list of T cell receptor beta chains from one sample in a study of blood T cell repertoires in COVID-19. Assay: immunoSEQ multiplex PCR; the TCRdb copy retains only in-frame clones and omits some. The repertoire holds about 190,000 clones, with about 81% as singletons. The source material was peripheral blood. Receptors were obtained from a woman at least 80 years old with COVID-19, enrolled during active disease. CDR3s include the opening cysteine and the closing phenylalanine or tryptophan. Each record gives: D gene, V gene, clone size, J gene, CDR3 protein, CDR3 DNA. The D gene is left open where the match is weak. Only part of the rows carry a size: once, few, many, or a class if the clone is expanded.

TRBD1	TRBV28	-	TRBJ2-7	CASSSRQGASLYEQYF	TGTGCCAGCAGTTCCCGACAGGGAGCGTCCCTGTACGAGCAGTACTTC
-	TRBV15	once	TRBJ2-5	CATSRGRGFQETQYF	TGTGCCACCAGCAGGGGAAGGGGGTTCCAAGAGACCCAGTACTTC
-	TRBV7-9	-	TRBJ2-7	CASSPGGGAHEQYF	TGTGCCAGCAGCCCAGGAGGAGGGGCCCACGAGCAGTACTTC
TRBD2	TRBV7-2	many	TRBJ2-1	CASSYDFWGGDNEQFF	TGTGCCAGCAGCTACGATTTTTGGGGAGGGGACAATGAGCAGTTCTTC
TRBD2	TRBV7-7	few	TRBJ2-2	CASGSVTGELFF	TGTGCTAGCGGGAGTGTGACCGGGGAGCTGTTTTTT
-	TRBV4-2	few	TRBJ2-6	CASSQGRGASGANVLTF	TGTGCCAGCAGCCAAGGTAGAGGTGCCTCTGGGGCCAACGTCCTGACTTTC
-	TRBV6-6	-	TRBJ1-2	CASSQRKYGYTF	TGTGCCAGCAGCCAGAGGAAATATGGCTACACCTTC
TRBD1	TRBV5-1	-	TRBJ2-5	CASSRGQGAWETQYF	TGCGCCAGCAGCCGGGGACAGGGGGCGTGGGAGACCCAGTACTTC
-	TRBV2	-	TRBJ2-7	CASAGGQSYEQYF	TGTGCCTCCGCCGGGGGGCAGTCCTACGAGCAGTACTTC
-	TRBV24-1	-	TRBJ1-1	CATRGAENTEAFF	TGTGCCACCAGGGGGGCGGAGAACACTGAAGCTTTCTTT
TRBD2	TRBV11-2	once	TRBJ2-7	CASSLLAGGSYEQYF	TGTGCCAGCAGCTTACTGGCGGGAGGGTCCTACGAGCAGTACTTC
-	TRBV6-6	-	TRBJ2-7	CASSYFGSPYEQYF	TGTGCCAGCAGTTACTTCGGGAGCCCCTACGAGCAGTACTTC
-	TRBV18	-	TRBJ1-2	CASSPDSYGYTF	TGTGCCAGCTCCCCGGACAGTTATGGCTACACCTTC
-	TRBV7-9	-	TRBJ1-1	CASSLSGSMNTEAFF	TGTGCCAGCAGCTTATCCGGGTCTATGAACACTGAAGCTTTCTTT
TRBD1	TRBV7-2	few	TRBJ2-7	CASSLVGQESYEQYF	TGTGCCAGCAGCTTAGTTGGACAGGAGTCCTACGAGCAGTACTTC